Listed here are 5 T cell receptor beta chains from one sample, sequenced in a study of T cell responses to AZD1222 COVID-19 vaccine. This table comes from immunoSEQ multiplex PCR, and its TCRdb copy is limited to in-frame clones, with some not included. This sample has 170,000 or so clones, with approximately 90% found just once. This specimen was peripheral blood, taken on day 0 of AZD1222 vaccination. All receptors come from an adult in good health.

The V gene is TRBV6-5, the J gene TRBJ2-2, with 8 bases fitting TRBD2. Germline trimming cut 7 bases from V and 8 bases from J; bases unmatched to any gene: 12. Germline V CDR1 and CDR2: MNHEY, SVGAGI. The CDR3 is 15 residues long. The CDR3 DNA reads TGTGCCAGCACTCGCGGCCGGCGGGGGGCAGGGGAGCTGTTTTTT. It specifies CASTRGRRGAGELFF.

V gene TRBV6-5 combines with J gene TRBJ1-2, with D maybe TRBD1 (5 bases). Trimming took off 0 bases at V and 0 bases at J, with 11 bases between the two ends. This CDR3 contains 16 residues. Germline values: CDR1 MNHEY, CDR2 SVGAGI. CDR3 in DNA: TGTGCCAGCAGTTACTCGTCCACAGGATCTAACTATGGCTACACCTTC. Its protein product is CASSYSSTGSNYGYTF.

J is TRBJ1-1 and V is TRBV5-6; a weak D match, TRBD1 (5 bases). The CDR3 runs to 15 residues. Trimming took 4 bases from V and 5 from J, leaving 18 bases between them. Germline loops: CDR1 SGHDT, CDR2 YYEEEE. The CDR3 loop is CASSPQGPGGTEAFF. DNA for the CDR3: TGTGCCAGCAGCCCGCAGGGTCCTGGGGGTACTGAAGCTTTCTTT.

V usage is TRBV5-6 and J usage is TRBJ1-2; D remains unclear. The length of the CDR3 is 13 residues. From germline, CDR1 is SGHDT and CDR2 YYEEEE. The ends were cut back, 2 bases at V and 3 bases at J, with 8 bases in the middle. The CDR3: CASSLTRYYGYTF. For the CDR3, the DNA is TGTGCCAGCAGCTTAACCCGATACTATGGCTACACCTTC.

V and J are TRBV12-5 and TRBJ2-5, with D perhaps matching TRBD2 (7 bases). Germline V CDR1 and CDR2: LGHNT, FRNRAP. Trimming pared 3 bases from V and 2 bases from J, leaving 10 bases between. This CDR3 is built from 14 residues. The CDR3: CASGFRGLQETQYF. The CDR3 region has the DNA TGTGCTAGTGGTTTCAGGGGACTACAAGAGACCCAGTACTTC.